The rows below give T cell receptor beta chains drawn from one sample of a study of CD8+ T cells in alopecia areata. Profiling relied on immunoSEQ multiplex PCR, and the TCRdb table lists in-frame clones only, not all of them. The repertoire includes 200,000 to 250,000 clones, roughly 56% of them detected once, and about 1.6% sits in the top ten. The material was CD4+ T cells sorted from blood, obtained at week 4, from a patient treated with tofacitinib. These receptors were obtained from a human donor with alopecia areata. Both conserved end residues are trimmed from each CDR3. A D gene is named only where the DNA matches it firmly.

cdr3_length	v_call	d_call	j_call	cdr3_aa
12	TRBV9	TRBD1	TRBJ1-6	ASSPQTGGGTLH
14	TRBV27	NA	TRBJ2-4	ASSFKGILAKNIQY
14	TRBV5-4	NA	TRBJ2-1	ASSLEARSSYNEQF
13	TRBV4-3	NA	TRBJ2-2	ASSLASHNTGELF
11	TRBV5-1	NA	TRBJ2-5	ASSRTSEETQY
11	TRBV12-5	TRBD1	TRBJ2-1	ASGRTGRGEQF
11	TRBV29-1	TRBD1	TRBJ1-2	SAEDRKVHGYT
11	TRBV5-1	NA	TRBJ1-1	ASSLHGNTEAF
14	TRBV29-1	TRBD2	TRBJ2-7	SAASGTSGGSYEQY
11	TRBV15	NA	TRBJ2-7	ATSRVGLYEQY
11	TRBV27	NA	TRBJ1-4	ASGVPGREKLF
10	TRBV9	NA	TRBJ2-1	ASSPQVGEQF
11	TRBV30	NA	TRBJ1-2	AWSASRGGGYT
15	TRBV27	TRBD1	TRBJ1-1	ASSLSFHTGVGTEAF
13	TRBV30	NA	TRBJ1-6	AWTSPGAYNSPLH
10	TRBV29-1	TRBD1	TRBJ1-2	SVVGQGNGYT
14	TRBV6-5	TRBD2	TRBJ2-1	ASSYRSSGGAGEQF
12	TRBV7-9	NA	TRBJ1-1	ASSYGQSRVEAF
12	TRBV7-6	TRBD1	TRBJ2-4	ASSLQGPSNIQY
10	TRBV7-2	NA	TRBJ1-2	ASSPGPYGYT
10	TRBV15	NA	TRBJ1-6	ATRTGTGPLH
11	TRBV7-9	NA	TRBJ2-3	ASSYGQTDTQY
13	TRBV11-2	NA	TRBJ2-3	ASSLDPSDSDTQY
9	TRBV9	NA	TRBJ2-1	ASSPGTEQF
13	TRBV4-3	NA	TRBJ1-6	ASSQGTWINSPLH
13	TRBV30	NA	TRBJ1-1	AWSAADTRGTEAF
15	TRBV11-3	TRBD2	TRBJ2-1	ASSSPQTSGVYNEQF
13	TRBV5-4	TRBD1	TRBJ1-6	ASSVTGTLNSPLH
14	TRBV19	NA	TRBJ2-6	ASSIVSGAGANVLT
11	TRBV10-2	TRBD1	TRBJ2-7	ASSSGQNYEQY